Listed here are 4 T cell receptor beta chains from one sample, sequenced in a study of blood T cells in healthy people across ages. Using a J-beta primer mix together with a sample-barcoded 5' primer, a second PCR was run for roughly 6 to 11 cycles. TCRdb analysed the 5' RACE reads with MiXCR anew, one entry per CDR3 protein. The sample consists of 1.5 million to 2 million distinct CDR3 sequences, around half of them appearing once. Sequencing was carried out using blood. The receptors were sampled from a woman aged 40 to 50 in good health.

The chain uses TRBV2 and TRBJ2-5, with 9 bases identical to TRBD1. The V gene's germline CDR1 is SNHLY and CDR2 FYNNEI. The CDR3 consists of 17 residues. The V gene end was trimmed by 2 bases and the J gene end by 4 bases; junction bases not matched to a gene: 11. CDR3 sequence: CASSEWVGPGQGETQYF. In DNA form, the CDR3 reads TGTGCCAGCAGTGAATGGGTGGGACCGGGACAGGGAGAGACCCAGTACTTC.

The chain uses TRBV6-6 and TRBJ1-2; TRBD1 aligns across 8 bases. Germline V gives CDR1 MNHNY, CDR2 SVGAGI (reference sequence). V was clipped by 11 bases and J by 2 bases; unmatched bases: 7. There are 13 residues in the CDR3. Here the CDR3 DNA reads TGTGCCGGCGATGACAGGGGAAACTATGGCTACACCTTC. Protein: CAGDDRGNYGYTF.

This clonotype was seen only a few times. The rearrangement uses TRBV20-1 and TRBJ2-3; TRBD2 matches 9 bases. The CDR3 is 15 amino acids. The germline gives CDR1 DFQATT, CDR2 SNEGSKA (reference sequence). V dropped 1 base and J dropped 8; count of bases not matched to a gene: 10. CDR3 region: CSARGGGTSSGTQYF. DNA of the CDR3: TGCAGTGCTAGAGGGGGGGGGACTAGCTCCGGTACGCAGTATTTT.

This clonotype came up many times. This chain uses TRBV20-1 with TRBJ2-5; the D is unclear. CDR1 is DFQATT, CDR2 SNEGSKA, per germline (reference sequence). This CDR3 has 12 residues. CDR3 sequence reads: CSALGRQETQYF. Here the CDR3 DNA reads TGCAGCGCCCTAGGAAGGCAGGAGACCCAGTACTTC.